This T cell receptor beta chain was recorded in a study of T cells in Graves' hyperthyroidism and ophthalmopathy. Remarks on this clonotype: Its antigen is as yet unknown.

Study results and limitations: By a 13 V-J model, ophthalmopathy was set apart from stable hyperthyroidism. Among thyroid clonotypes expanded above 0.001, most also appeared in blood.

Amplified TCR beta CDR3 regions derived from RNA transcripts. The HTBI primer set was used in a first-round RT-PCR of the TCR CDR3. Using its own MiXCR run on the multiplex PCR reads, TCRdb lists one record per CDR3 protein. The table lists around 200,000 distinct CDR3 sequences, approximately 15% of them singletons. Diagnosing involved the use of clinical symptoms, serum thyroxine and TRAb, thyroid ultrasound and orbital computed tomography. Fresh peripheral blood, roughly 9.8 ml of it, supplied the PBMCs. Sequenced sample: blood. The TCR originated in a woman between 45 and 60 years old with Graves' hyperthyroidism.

CDR3 loop: CASSSGTGSYGYTF. The CDR3 DNA reads as TGTGCCAGCAGCTCCGGGACAGGCTCCTATGGCTACACCTTC. This sequence joins TRBV7-2 and TRBJ1-2, with TRBD1 matching 8 bases. The V segment lost 4 bases and the J segment 4 bases; nucleotides outside the gene matches: 5. The germline V gene encodes CDR1 SGHTA and CDR2 FQGNSA. CDR3 length: 14 amino acids.